The 24 T cell receptor beta chains listed next were all sequenced from one sample in a study of blood T cell repertoires in COVID-19. Some clones are missing from TCRdb's copy, which holds only in-frame ones; the method was immunoSEQ multiplex PCR. The sample includes 110,000 to 150,000 clones, under 90% of them seen just once. Sequencing was done on a sample of peripheral blood. All receptors derive from a human donor in a cohort sampled during active COVID-19.

This chain uses TRBV21-1 with TRBJ2-7; TRBD2 reflects the table's D call only, with no check against the DNA. TRBV21-1 is a pseudogene locus. CDR3 size: 16 residues. The CDR3 protein is CASSFRLAGGPYEQYV. The CDR3 region has the DNA TGTGCCAGCAGCTTTCGACTAGCGGGAGGGCCCTACGAGCAGTACGTC.

The chain employs TRBV5-4 and TRBJ2-3; D is unclear. Germline loops: CDR1 SGHNT, CDR2 YYREEE (reference sequence). V lost 1 base to trimming and J lost 5 bases, with 5 bases between them. The CDR3 has 12 residues. The CDR3: CASSLPGDTQYF. The CDR3 bases are TGTGCCAGCAGCTTGCCGGGAGATACGCAGTATTTT. Full variable domain (outside the CDR3, taken from reference TRBV5-4 and TRBJ2-3): ETGVTQSPTHLIKTRGQQVTLRCSSQSGHNTVSWYQQALGQGPQFIFQYYREEENGRGNFPPRFSGLQFPNYSSELNVNALELDDSALYLCASSLPGDTQYFGPGTRLTVL.

CDR3 nucleotides: TGTGCCAGCAGAACGACAGGGCGCCTCCATAATTCACCCCTCCACTTT. Its translation is CASRTTGRLHNSPLHF. The rearrangement links TRBV27 to TRBJ1-6; 7 positions agree with TRBD1. The length of the CDR3 is 16 residues. Looked up from germline, CDR1 is MNHEY and CDR2 is SMNVEV (reference sequence). Trimming took 6 bases from V and 5 from J; bases not matched to a gene: 10.

V gene TRBV3-1 (or the pseudogene TRBV3-2) combines with J gene TRBJ1-2; tentatively, D is TRBD1 (6 bases). The CDR3 contains 16 residues. CDR1 is LGHDT, CDR2 YNNKEL, per germline (reference sequence). The V and J ends lost 4 bases and 3 bases respectively, with 18 bases between them. CDR3: CASSRNNRASDYGYTF. CDR3 DNA sequence: TGTGCCAGCAGCCGAAACAACAGGGCTTCGGACTATGGCTACACCTTC.

This clone appeared a single time. This chain joins TRBV5-6 and TRBJ2-3, with TRBD2 matching over 7 bases. Losses at the gene ends were 5 bases for V and 5 bases for J; bases not matched to a gene: 11. The CDR3 is made up of 15 amino acids. CDR1 SGHDT and CDR2 YYEEEE come from the germline V gene. Here the CDR3 reads CASSYGGIDLDTQYF. CDR3 nucleotides: TGTGCCAGCAGTTACGGGGGGATAGATTTAGATACGCAGTATTTT.

The table lists this clone with a few counts. This sequence joins TRBV4-2 and TRBJ2-7; the D is unclear. This CDR3 is built from 15 residues. Trimming removed 0 bases at V and 3 bases at J, with 12 bases between. Looked up from germline, CDR1 is LGHNA and CDR2 is YNFKEQ. The CDR3 loop is CASSQELRGSYEQYF. The CDR3, as DNA: TGTGCCAGCAGCCAAGAACTACGTGGTAGCTACGAGCAGTACTTC.

The V gene is TRBV5-6, the J gene TRBJ1-6; no definite D call. Germline-derived CDR1 and CDR2 are SGHDT and YYEEEE. Between the trimmed V and J ends, which lost 4 bases and 0 bases, there was a span of 5 bases. This CDR3 spans 14 amino acids. CDR3 sequence reads: CASSPYSYNSPLHF. CDR3 nucleotide sequence: TGTGCCAGCAGCCCCTACTCCTATAATTCACCCCTCCACTTT.

As to this clone: Other DNA sequences in this sample translate to the same CDR3. This chain links TRBV5-1 with TRBJ2-3; 7 nucleotides line up with TRBD2. V dropped 2 bases and J dropped 0; count of bases not matched to a gene: 3. This CDR3 is 15 amino acids long. Germline-derived CDR1 and CDR2 are SGHRS and YFSETQ. The CDR3 sequence is CASSLAGQSTDTQYF. The CDR3 DNA reads TGCGCCAGCAGCTTAGCGGGGCAAAGCACAGATACGCAGTATTTT.

The V gene is TRBV2, the J gene TRBJ2-2; tentatively, D is TRBD1 (5 bases). CDR1 and CDR2 from the germline V gene are SNHLY and FYNNEI. Trimming pared 4 bases from V and 5 bases from J, leaving 8 bases between. The length of the CDR3 is 13 residues. The CDR3 is CASSGQGTGELFF. CDR3 coding DNA: TGTGCCAGCAGTGGGCAGGGTACCGGGGAGCTGTTTTTT.

The chain recombines TRBV4-2 with TRBJ1-5; 8 positions match TRBD1. Trimming removed 2 bases from V and 7 bases from J; junction bases left unmatched: 7. Germline loops: CDR1 LGHNA, CDR2 YNFKEQ. The CDR3 is 15 residues long. CDR3 in DNA: TGTGCCAGCAGCCAAACAGGGGGGCCCCGGCAGCCCCAGCATTTT. Translation gives CASSQTGGPRQPQHF.

This chain uses TRBV19 with TRBJ2-2; no firm D call. The CDR3 loop spans 14 amino acids. Trimming stripped 5 bases from V and 2 bases from J, with 9 bases between. Looked up from germline, CDR1 is LNHDA and CDR2 is SQIVND (reference sequence). CDR3: CASSLAHNTGELFF. CDR3 nucleotide sequence: TGTGCCAGTAGTTTAGCCCATAACACCGGGGAGCTGTTTTTT.

The gene calls are TRBV12-3 or TRBV12-4 and TRBJ1-6; no reliable D call. The V end lost 6 bases, the J end lost 11 bases, and 14 bases lay between the germline ends. The CDR3 consists of 13 residues. CDR3: CASSHGGFAPLHF. Here the CDR3 DNA reads TGTGCCAGCAGCCACGGCGGTTTCGCACCCCTCCACTTT.

V is TRBV19 and J is TRBJ2-2, with 11 bases fitting TRBD1. This CDR3 spans 15 amino acids. With V trimmed by 5 bases and J by 4 bases, 3 bases remained unmatched. The germline gives CDR1 LNHDA, CDR2 SQIVND (reference sequence). The CDR3 spells CASSSGTGGTGELFF. The CDR3 DNA reads TGTGCCAGTAGTTCCGGGACAGGGGGCACCGGGGAGCTGTTTTTT.

The chain has TRBV18 and TRBJ1-1, with 9 bases lining up with TRBD1. In germline, CDR1 is KGHSH, CDR2 LQKENI. V lost 0 bases and J lost 4; bases outside the gene matches: 9. This CDR3 has 17 amino acids. CDR3 sequence (DNA): TGTGCCAGCTCACCACCCCGGGACAGGGTGTTTGGCACTGAAGCTTTCTTT. It encodes CASSPPRDRVFGTEAFF. The variable domain in full, with the rest retrieved from reference TRBV18 and TRBJ1-1, is NAGVMQNPRHLVRRRGQEARLRCSPMKGHSHVYWYRQLPEEGLKFMVYLQKENIIDESGMPKERFSAEFPKEGPSILRIQQVVRGDSAAYFCASSPPRDRVFGTEAFFGQGTRLTVV.

The chain joins TRBV7-9 to TRBJ1-2; D not resolved. CDR3 size: 12 residues. Trimming took off 3 bases at V and 8 bases at J, with 10 bases between the two ends. The germline V gene encodes CDR1 SEHNR and CDR2 FQNEAQ (reference sequence). DNA for the CDR3: TGTGCCAGCAGCTTCGGAGGTAGCGGCTACACCTTC. It specifies CASSFGGSGYTF.

A word on this clone: Other DNA sequences of this sample code for an identical CDR3. This chain connects TRBV7-8 to TRBJ2-1; 12 bases fit TRBD2. CDR1 is SGHVS, CDR2 FQNEAQ, per germline. Trimming cost V 5 bases and J 0 bases; bases outside gene matches: 11. This CDR3 is built from 19 residues. The CDR3 spells CASSPRLAGALSSYNEQFF. DNA for the CDR3: TGTGCCAGCAGCCCACGACTAGCGGGAGCCCTTAGCTCCTACAATGAGCAGTTCTTC. The full variable domain, in which reference TRBV7-8 and TRBJ2-1 provide the parts outside the CDR3, is GAGVSQSPRYKVAKRGQDVALRCDPISGHVSLFWYQQALGQGPEFLTYFQNEAQLDKSGLPSDRFFAERPEGSVSTLKIQRTQQEDSAVYLCASSPRLAGALSSYNEQFFGPGTRLTVL.

V gene TRBV9 combines with J gene TRBJ2-3; possible D gene TRBD2, 6 bases. This CDR3 has 16 amino acids. Trimming took 0 bases from V and 2 from J, leaving 13 bases between them. Germline-derived CDR1 and CDR2 are SGDLS and YYNGEE. CDR3 loop: CASSVEVRGNTDTQYF. In nucleotides, the CDR3 is TGTGCCAGCAGCGTAGAAGTGCGGGGAAACACAGATACGCAGTATTTT. The variable domain in full, completed from reference TRBV9 and TRBJ2-3, reads DSGVTQTPKHLITATGQRVTLRCSPRSGDLSVYWYQQSLDQGLQFLIQYYNGEERAKGNILERFSAQQFPDLHSELNLSSLELGDSALYFCASSVEVRGNTDTQYFGPGTRLTVL.

The chain couples TRBV11-3 to TRBJ2-1; TRBD1 might be the D (5 bases). V was cut by 8 bases and J by 6 bases, with 14 bases left in between. The CDR3 length is 13 residues. Germline-derived CDR1 and CDR2 are SGHNT and YENEEA. The CDR3 reads CASAARDGNEQFF. As DNA, the CDR3 is TGTGCCAGCGCTGCCAGGGATGGCAATGAGCAGTTCTTC.

V gene TRBV14 combines with J gene TRBJ2-3; perhaps TRBD2 as D (6 bases). V lost 1 base, J lost 2 bases, and 16 bases lay in between. Germline CDR1 SGHDN, CDR2 FVKESK. This CDR3 contains 17 residues. The CDR3: CASSQGSLARLTDTQYF. CDR3 DNA sequence: TGTGCCAGCAGCCAAGGGTCACTAGCTCGGCTCACAGATACGCAGTATTTT. The full variable domain, completed using reference TRBV14 and TRBJ2-3, is EAGVTQFPSHSVIEKGQTVTLRCDPISGHDNLYWYRRVMGKEIKFLLHFVKESKQDESGMPNNRFLAERTGGTYSTLKVQPAELEDSGVYFCASSQGSLARLTDTQYFGPGTRLTVL.

The chain employs TRBV9 and TRBJ1-4; perhaps TRBD1 as D (6 bases). The ends were cut back, 4 bases at V and 3 bases at J, with 16 bases in the middle. The germline V gene encodes CDR1 SGDLS and CDR2 YYNGEE. The CDR3 spans 16 residues. As DNA, the CDR3 is TGTGCCAGCAGCCCTAGCTTACAGGGAGCTAATGAAAAACTGTTTTTT. This translates into CASSPSLQGANEKLFF.

The sample holds a few counts of this clone. The rearrangement uses TRBV7-8 and TRBJ1-1; 7 bases match TRBD1. This CDR3 region has 14 residues. Germline-derived CDR1 and CDR2 are SGHVS and FQNEAQ. V lost 10 bases and J lost 1; bases outside the gene matches: 9. CDR3 nucleotides: TGTGCCACTCTGTGGGGGACAGCGAACACTGAAGCTTTCTTT. Its translation is CATLWGTANTEAFF.

This clone was seen only once. The V gene is TRBV5-1, the J gene TRBJ2-3, with 7 bases lining up with TRBD1. CDR1 is SGHRS, CDR2 YFSETQ, per germline. The CDR3 runs 15 residues. Unmatched junction bases numbered 5, after V lost 3 bases and J lost 1 base. CDR3 in DNA: TGCGCCAGCAGCTCCACAGGGGTTGGCACAGATACGCAGTATTTT. The encoded protein is CASSSTGVGTDTQYF.

This sequence joins TRBV7-2 and TRBJ2-5; 10 nucleotides line up with TRBD2. With V trimmed by 4 bases and J by 3 bases, 2 bases remained unmatched. This CDR3 region has 14 residues. CDR1 SGHTA and CDR2 FQGNSA come from the germline V gene. The CDR3 region has the DNA TGTGCCAGCAGCTCTCTAGCGGGGGAAGAGACCCAGTACTTC. This codes for CASSSLAGEETQYF.

This clone turned up a few times. The V call is TRBV19, the J call TRBJ2-1; maybe TRBD2 (5 bases). V was pared by 6 bases and J by 9 bases, with 15 bases between. Germline lookup yields CDR1 LNHDA and CDR2 SQIVND (reference sequence). This CDR3 is 13 amino acids long. For the CDR3, the DNA is TGTGCCAGTAGATCTCACGGGGAAACTGAGCAGTTCTTC. Amino acids: CASRSHGETEQFF.